One sample yielded the 17 T cell receptor beta chains listed below, sequenced in a study of Ad26.COV2.S vaccination and SARS-CoV-2 variants. The treatment: approximately 18 received Ad26.COV2.S at low or high dose, single or two shots; about five received placebo; per-sample allocation not given. All samples were drawn on day 63, counting from the first vaccine or placebo injection. The method was immunoSEQ multiplex PCR; TCRdb's version includes in-frame clones alone and lacks a portion of them. The repertoire has roughly 330,000 clones, about nine tenths of them found once; the top ten carry about 5.4%. The material was peripheral blood, obtained in a trial of Ad26.COV2.S vaccine versus placebo. The receptors were gathered from a person between 18 and 60 years old who received the Ad26.COV2.S COVID-19 vaccine or a placebo.

This sequence joins TRBV27 and TRBJ2-3; D possibly corresponds to TRBD2 (5 bases). The CDR3 runs 16 residues. V dropped 1 base and J dropped 6 bases, with 17 bases sitting between them. Germline V lookup: CDR1 MNHEY, CDR2 SMNVEV (reference sequence). CDR3 loop: CASSLFGPSLTDTQYF. The DNA for the CDR3 is TGTGCCAGCAGTTTATTCGGGCCTAGCTTAACGGATACGCAGTATTTT.

In DNA, the CDR3 is TGTGCCAGCACAGCGGGGGGCTTAGAGACCCAGTACTTC. Protein: CASTAGGLETQYF. The rearrangement joins TRBV12-3 or TRBV12-4 to TRBJ2-5; 9 nucleotides agree with TRBD2. The ends lost 7 bases at V and 4 bases at J; junction bases unmatched: 4. The CDR3 is 13 residues long.

J is TRBJ2-7 and V is TRBV5-6; TRBD1 matches 8 bases. V lost 0 bases to trimming and J lost 4 bases; unmatched junction nucleotides: 3. CDR3 size: 14 residues. Germline CDR1 and CDR2: SGHDT and YYEEEE. The CDR3: CASSLGTGNYEQYV. CDR3 nucleotides: TGTGCCAGCAGCTTGGGGACAGGGAATTACGAGCAGTACGTC.

This clone has just a few counts. The CDR3 DNA reads as TGCGCCAGTAAAGGGGACAGGGGAGGTTACAATGAGCAGTTCTTC. Translated, it gives CASKGDRGGYNEQFF. The chain carries TRBV4-1 and TRBJ2-1; 10 bases align to TRBD1. CDR3 length: 15 amino acids. Germline-derived CDR1 and CDR2 are MGHRA and YSYEKL. Losses at the gene ends were 9 bases for V and 4 bases for J; bases not matched to a gene: 9.

This sequence joins TRBV19 and TRBJ1-5; 7 nucleotides align to TRBD1. Germline V CDR1 and CDR2: LNHDA, SQIVND (reference sequence). The V gene end was trimmed by 6 bases and the J gene end by 1 base; junction bases not matched to a gene: 15. The CDR3 loop spans 18 amino acids. The CDR3 here is CASSRDSGQVGSNQPQHF. As DNA, the CDR3 is TGTGCCAGTAGCCGAGACTCAGGACAGGTGGGGAGCAATCAGCCCCAGCATTTT. The full variable domain, with the rest looked up from reference TRBV19 and TRBJ1-5, is DGGITQSPKYLFRKEGQNVTLSCEQNLNHDAMYWYRQDPGQGLRLIYYSQIVNDFQKGDIAEGYSVSREKKESFPLTVTSAQKNPTAFYLCASSRDSGQVGSNQPQHFGDGTRLSIL.

This chain joins TRBV5-1 and TRBJ1-1, with 12 bases identical to TRBD1. The CDR3 loop spans 16 amino acids. CDR1 SGHRS and CDR2 YFSETQ come from the germline V gene. Losses at the gene ends were 1 base for V and 6 bases for J; bases not matched to a gene: 7. The CDR3 DNA sequence: TGCGCCAGCAGCTTGTGGGGACAGGGGGCCCCCGCTGAAGCTTTCTTT. Translated: CASSLWGQGAPAEAFF.

The CDR3 reads CASSVEATGELFF. The CDR3 region has the DNA TGTGCCAGCAGCGTAGAGGCCACCGGGGAGCTGTTTTTT. The V call is TRBV9, the J call TRBJ2-2; D gene unclear. There are 13 residues in the CDR3. Trimming removed 0 bases at V and 4 bases at J, with 4 bases between. Germline V CDR1 and CDR2: SGDLS, YYNGEE.

The V call is TRBV7-8, the J call TRBJ1-3, with D tentatively TRBD1 (5 bases). The CDR3 length is 15 residues. Germline lookup yields CDR1 SGHVS and CDR2 FQNEAQ. V was clipped by 4 bases and J by 4 bases, with 14 bases between them. CDR3 residues: CASSSRGTSGNTIYF. CDR3 sequence (DNA): TGTGCCAGCAGCTCCCGCGGGACCTCCGGAAACACCATATATTTT. Full variable domain (remainder filled in from reference TRBV7-8 and TRBJ1-3): GAGVSQSPRYKVAKRGQDVALRCDPISGHVSLFWYQQALGQGPEFLTYFQNEAQLDKSGLPSDRFFAERPEGSVSTLKIQRTQQEDSAVYLCASSSRGTSGNTIYFGEGSWLTVV.

The gene calls are TRBV28 and TRBJ1-5, with TRBD1 matching 9 bases. The CDR3 sequence is 15 residues long. Germline V CDR1 and CDR2: MDHEN, SYDVKM. The V gene end was trimmed by 4 bases and the J gene end by 6 bases; junction bases not matched to a gene: 7. Written as DNA, the CDR3 is TGTGCCAGCAGTTGGGACAGGGCGGCGTCTCAGCCCCAGCATTTT. Encoded protein: CASSWDRAASQPQHF.

J is TRBJ2-4 and V is TRBV7-2, with no clear D. V shed 8 bases and J shed 0 bases, with 20 bases lying between them. CDR3 length equals 17 residues. Germline lookup yields CDR1 SGHTA and CDR2 FQGNSA. CDR3 sequence reads: CASAIRASRLAKNIQYF. The CDR3 region has the DNA TGTGCCAGCGCTATCCGGGCGAGCCGGCTAGCCAAAAACATTCAGTACTTC.

This chain joins TRBV9 and TRBJ1-2, with D tentatively TRBD1 (6 bases). Germline V gene lookup returns CDR1 SGDLS and CDR2 YYNGEE. This CDR3 spans 13 amino acids. Trimming removed 7 bases at V and 3 bases at J, with 13 bases between. CDR3 sequence: CASSGTSDYGYTF. The CDR3 DNA reads TGTGCCAGCTCCGGGACATCTGACTATGGCTACACCTTC.

V is TRBV7-2 and J is TRBJ1-3, with D tentatively TRBD1 (5 bases). V dropped 0 bases and J dropped 6 bases, with 9 bases sitting between them. This CDR3 has 14 residues. The germline V gene has CDR1 SGHTA and CDR2 FQGNSA. CDR3 sequence: CASSLARAVNTIYF. In DNA form, the CDR3 reads TGTGCCAGCAGCTTAGCCAGGGCTGTAAACACCATATATTTT. Together with reference TRBV7-2 and TRBJ1-3, the CDR3 gives the full variable domain: GAGVSQSPSNKVTEKGKDVELRCDPISGHTALYWYRQSLGQGLEFLIYFQGNSAPDKSGLPSDRFSAERTGGSVSTLTIQRTQQEDSAVYLCASSLARAVNTIYFGEGSWLTVV.

This chain uses TRBV5-4 with TRBJ2-2; no clear D. The CDR3 has 14 residues. Germline CDR1 reads SGHNT; CDR2 reads YYREEE (reference sequence). V was cut by 0 bases and J by 8 bases, with 11 bases left in between. CDR3 DNA sequence: TGTGCCAGCAGCTTGGCGTACAAACCTGGGGAGCTGTTTTTT. Translated: CASSLAYKPGELFF.

This clone was found once. The rearrangement links TRBV15 to TRBJ2-5; 8 bases match TRBD1. Germline-derived CDR1 and CDR2 are LNHNV and YYDKDF (reference sequence). Trimming removed 4 bases from V and 4 bases from J; junction bases left unmatched: 11. The CDR3 loop spans 16 amino acids. This CDR3 reads CATSKGTGGIGETQYF. The DNA for the CDR3 is TGTGCCACCAGCAAAGGGACAGGAGGAATAGGAGAGACCCAGTACTTC. The entire variable domain, with the rest obtained from reference TRBV15 and TRBJ2-5, is as follows: DAMVIQNPRYQVTQFGKPVTLSCSQTLNHNVMYWYQQKSSQAPKLLFHYYDKDFNNEADTPDNFQSRRPNTSFCFLDIRSPGLGDTAMYLCATSKGTGGIGETQYFGPGTRLLVL.

A single count supports this clone. The V call is TRBV4-2, the J call TRBJ2-1, with D perhaps matching TRBD1 (6 bases). This CDR3 has 16 residues. CDR1 is LGHNA, CDR2 YNFKEQ, per germline. V lost 0 bases and J lost 2, with 11 bases in between. The CDR3 protein is CASSQDQGQTYNEQFF. DNA of the CDR3: TGTGCCAGCAGCCAAGATCAAGGACAGACCTACAATGAGCAGTTCTTC.

This chain connects TRBV9 to TRBJ1-4; 8 bases are shared with TRBD1. The germline gives CDR1 SGDLS, CDR2 YYNGEE. The CDR3 has 17 amino acids. Germline trimming cut 3 bases from V and 0 bases from J; bases unmatched to any gene: 7. The CDR3 DNA reads as TGTGCCAGCAGCGCCGGGACAGGTTTTGCAACTAATGAAAAACTGTTTTTT. Translated: CASSAGTGFATNEKLFF.

This chain joins TRBV12-3 or TRBV12-4 and TRBJ2-1; D not certain. With 2 bases removed from V and 6 bases from J, the gap between germline ends came to 8 bases. This CDR3 has 13 amino acids. Written as DNA, the CDR3 is TGTGCCAGCAGTTTAAATCCTCTCAATGAGCAGTTCTTC. Amino acids: CASSLNPLNEQFF.